The 10 T cell receptor beta chains given below trace back to one sample, sequenced in a study of blood T cell repertoires in COVID-19. The table came from immunoSEQ multiplex PCR; TCRdb's copy has only in-frame clones and leaves some out. There are some 220,000 clones in the sample; roughly four fifths occur only once, and 4.5% to 5.5% lies in the top ten. Sequences were obtained from peripheral blood. These receptor sequences come from a woman aged 70-85 years with COVID-19, enrolled during active disease.

V usage is TRBV12-3 or TRBV12-4 and J usage is TRBJ1-1; 8 nucleotides line up with TRBD1. The CDR3 has 13 amino acids. Trimming took 3 bases from V and 4 from J; bases not matched to a gene: 1. The chain's CDR3 is CASSLQGATEAFF. The CDR3 nucleotides are TGTGCCAGCAGTTTGCAGGGGGCCACTGAAGCTTTCTTT.

The chain couples TRBV7-2 to TRBJ2-1; the D is unclear. The V gene lost 2 bases and the J gene lost 9 bases, with 8 bases spanning the gap. This CDR3 comprises 12 residues. Germline V gene data show CDR1 as SGHTA and CDR2 as FQGNSA. The DNA of the CDR3 is TGTGCCAGCAGCTTAACTGCTGGTGAGCAGTTCTTC. Protein product: CASSLTAGEQFF.

The gene calls are TRBV10-3 and TRBJ2-7; D gene unclear. Trimming took 3 bases from V and 11 from J, leaving 17 bases between them. CDR1 and CDR2 (germline): ENHRY, SYGVKD. The length of the CDR3 is 13 residues. The CDR3 coding sequence is TGTGCCATCAGTGAAGTAATTTCCACCCCGGAGTACTTC. Translated, it gives CAISEVISTPEYF.

This clone was found a few times. This chain uses TRBV2 with TRBJ2-3; TRBD1 matches 7 bases. The CDR3 runs to 16 residues. Germline lookup yields CDR1 SNHLY and CDR2 FYNNEI. With 6 bases clipped from V and 2 bases from J, the junction kept 11 bases outside the gene matches. CDR3 region: CASRGSWDRTTDTQYF. Here the CDR3 DNA reads TGTGCCAGCAGGGGGTCATGGGACAGAACCACAGATACGCAGTATTTT.

This clone was seen only once. The V call is TRBV24-1, the J call TRBJ2-2; tentatively, D is TRBD2 (6 bases). V was trimmed by 6 bases and J by 3 bases, leaving 10 bases between them. The CDR3 covers 14 residues. In germline, CDR1 is KGHDR, CDR2 SFDVKD. The CDR3: CATSIPSDTGELFF. For the CDR3, the DNA is TGTGCCACCAGTATCCCTAGCGACACCGGGGAGCTGTTTTTT.

V and J are TRBV7-2 and TRBJ1-5; D is unclear. From germline, CDR1 is SGHTA and CDR2 FQGNSA. V lost 1 base and J 4 bases, leaving 11 bases between the germline ends. There are 15 residues in the CDR3. CDR3 amino acids: CASSLGQAGNQPQHF. The DNA of the CDR3 is TGTGCCAGCAGCTTAGGGCAGGCGGGAAATCAGCCCCAGCATTTT. The whole variable domain, filled in from reference TRBV7-2 and TRBJ1-5, reads GAGVSQSPSNKVTEKGKDVELRCDPISGHTALYWYRQSLGQGLEFLIYFQGNSAPDKSGLPSDRFSAERTGGSVSTLTIQRTQQEDSAVYLCASSLGQAGNQPQHFGDGTRLSIL.

This chain connects TRBV6-5 to TRBJ1-4; 8 bases are a match to TRBD1. Germline trimming cut 11 bases from V and 5 bases from J; bases unmatched to any gene: 7. This CDR3 has 13 residues. Germline V gene lookup returns CDR1 MNHEY and CDR2 SVGAGI. The CDR3 here is CASARDRNEKLFF. CDR3 nucleotide sequence: TGTGCCTCGGCTCGGGACAGGAATGAAAAACTGTTTTTT.

The chain recombines TRBV28 with TRBJ2-5, with a weak D call TRBD1 (7 bases). CDR3 size: 13 residues. Germline V lookup: CDR1 MDHEN, CDR2 SYDVKM. Trimming took 8 bases from V and 5 from J, leaving 15 bases between them. The CDR3 DNA follows: TGTGCCAGCCGACAGGGTCGGGAGGAGACCCAGTACTTC. It translates to CASRQGREETQYF. The full variable domain, in which reference TRBV28 and TRBJ2-5 provide the parts outside the CDR3, is DVKVTQSSRYLVKRTGEKVFLECVQDMDHENMFWYRQDPGLGLRLIYFSYDVKMKEKGDIPEGYSVSREKKERFSLILESASTNQTSMYLCASRQGREETQYFGPGTRLLVL.

The chain recombines TRBV11-2 with TRBJ2-2; tentative D call: TRBD2 (7 bases). V was trimmed by 6 bases and J by 5 bases, leaving 13 bases between them. Germline V gives CDR1 SGHAT, CDR2 FQNNGV. The CDR3 consists of 14 residues. CDR3 protein: CASSQRGGTGELFF. The CDR3 nucleotides are TGTGCCAGCAGTCAAAGGGGGGGGACCGGGGAGCTGTTTTTT. Supplemented by reference TRBV11-2 and TRBJ2-2, the full variable domain reads EAGVAQSPRYKIIEKRQSVAFWCNPISGHATLYWYQQILGQGPKLLIQFQNNGVVDDSQLPKDRFSAERLKGVDSTLKIQPAKLEDSAVYLCASSQRGGTGELFFGEGSRLTVL.

The CDR3, as DNA: TGTGCCAGCAGCCTCTTGGACAGGGCGAACACTGAAGCTTTCTTT. It encodes CASSLLDRANTEAFF. The rearrangement links TRBV5-4 to TRBJ1-1; 8 positions match TRBD1. The CDR3 loop spans 15 amino acids. V shed 4 bases and J 1 base; nucleotides not matched to a gene: 6. Germline V gives CDR1 SGHNT, CDR2 YYREEE (reference sequence).